This T cell receptor (beta chain) was profiled in a study of CD8+ T cells in alopecia areata. Turning to the study itself: Recipients were roughly 7-11-week-old female C3H/HeJ mice grafted with skin from 6-12-month-old C3H/HeJ donors with spontaneous alopecia.

CDR3 size: 15 residues. With V trimmed by 5 bases and J by 2 bases, 3 bases remained unmatched. CDR1 and CDR2 from the germline V gene are FNHDT and SITEND (reference sequence). It was cDNA, reverse transcribed from extracted RNA, that served as the sequencing template. Repertoires were generated with immunoSEQ multiplex PCR, while TCRdb's copy carries only in-frame clones and drops some. This sample has 3,000 or so clones, each found more than once. This clone was picked up a small number of times. Each gene name is a mouse one. The DNA ends 4 residues before the CDR3 does, and the rest of the CDR3 is filled in from the germline J gene.

The J gene is TRBJ2-1, the V gene TRBV19; 11 bases match TRBD1. Sequencing was carried out using lesional skin. The receptor comes from a C3H/HeJ mouse with alopecia areata. The MHC haplotype recorded for the strain is H2-k. CDR3 in amino acids: CASSRDRGDYAEQFF. The CDR3 bases that were read are TGTGCCAGCAGCCGGGACAGGGGGGACTATGCT.